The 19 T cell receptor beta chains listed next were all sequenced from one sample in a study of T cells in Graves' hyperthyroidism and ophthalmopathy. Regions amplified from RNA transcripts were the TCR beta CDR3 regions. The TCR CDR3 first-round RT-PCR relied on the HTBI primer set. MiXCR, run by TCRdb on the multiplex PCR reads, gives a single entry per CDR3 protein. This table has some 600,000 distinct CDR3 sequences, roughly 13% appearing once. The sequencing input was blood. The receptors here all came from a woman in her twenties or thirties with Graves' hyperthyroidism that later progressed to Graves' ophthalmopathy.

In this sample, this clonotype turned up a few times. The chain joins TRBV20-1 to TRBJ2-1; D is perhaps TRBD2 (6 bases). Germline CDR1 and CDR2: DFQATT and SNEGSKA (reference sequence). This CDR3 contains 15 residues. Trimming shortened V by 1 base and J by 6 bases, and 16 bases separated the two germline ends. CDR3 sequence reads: CSARAPGVVGNEQFF. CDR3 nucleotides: TGCAGTGCTAGAGCCCCGGGAGTGGTGGGCAATGAGCAGTTCTTC.

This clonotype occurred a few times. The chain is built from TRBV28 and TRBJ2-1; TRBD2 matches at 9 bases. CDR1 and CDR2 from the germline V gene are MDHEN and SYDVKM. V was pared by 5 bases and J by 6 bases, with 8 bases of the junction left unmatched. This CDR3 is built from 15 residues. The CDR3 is CASSLVAGAFNEQFF. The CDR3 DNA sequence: TGTGCCAGCAGTCTAGTAGCGGGAGCCTTCAATGAGCAGTTCTTC. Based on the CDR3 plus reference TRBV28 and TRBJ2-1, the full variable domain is DVKVTQSSRYLVKRTGEKVFLECVQDMDHENMFWYRQDPGLGLRLIYFSYDVKMKEKGDIPEGYSVSREKKERFSLILESASTNQTSMYLCASSLVAGAFNEQFFGPGTRLTVL.

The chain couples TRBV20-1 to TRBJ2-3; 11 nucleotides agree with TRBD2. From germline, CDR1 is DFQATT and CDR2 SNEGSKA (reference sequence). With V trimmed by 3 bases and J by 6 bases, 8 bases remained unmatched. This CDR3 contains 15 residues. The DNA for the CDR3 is TGCAGTGCTAGCACTAGCGGGAGTTGGATGGATACGCAGTATTTT. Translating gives CSASTSGSWMDTQYF.

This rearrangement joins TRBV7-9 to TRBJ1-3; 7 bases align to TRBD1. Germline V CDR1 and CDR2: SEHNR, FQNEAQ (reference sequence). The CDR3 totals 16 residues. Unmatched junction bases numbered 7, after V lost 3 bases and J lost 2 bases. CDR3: CASSFDQRGPGNTIYF. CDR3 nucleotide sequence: TGTGCCAGCAGCTTTGACCAAAGGGGGCCTGGAAACACCATATATTTT.

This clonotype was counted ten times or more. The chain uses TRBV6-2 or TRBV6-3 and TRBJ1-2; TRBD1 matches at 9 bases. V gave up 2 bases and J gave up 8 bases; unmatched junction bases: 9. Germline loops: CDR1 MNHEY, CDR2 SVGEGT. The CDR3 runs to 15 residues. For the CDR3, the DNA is TGTGCCAGCAGTTACCCCGACCGGGACAGGGACGGCTACACCTTC. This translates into CASSYPDRDRDGYTF.

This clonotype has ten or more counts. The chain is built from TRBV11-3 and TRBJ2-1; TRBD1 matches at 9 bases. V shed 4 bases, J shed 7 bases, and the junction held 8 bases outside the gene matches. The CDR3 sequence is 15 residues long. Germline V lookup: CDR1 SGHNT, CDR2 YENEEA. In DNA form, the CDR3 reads TGTGCCAGCAGCTCGAGAGGGGACAGGGAAAATGAGCAGTTCTTC. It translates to CASSSRGDRENEQFF.

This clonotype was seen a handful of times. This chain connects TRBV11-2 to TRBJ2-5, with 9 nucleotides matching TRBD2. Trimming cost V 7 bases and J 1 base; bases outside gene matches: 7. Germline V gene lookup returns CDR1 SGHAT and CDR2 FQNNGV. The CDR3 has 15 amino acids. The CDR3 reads CASTPSGERQETQYF. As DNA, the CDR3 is TGTGCCAGCACCCCTAGCGGGGAACGCCAAGAGACCCAGTACTTC. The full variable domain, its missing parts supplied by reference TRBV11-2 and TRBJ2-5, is EAGVAQSPRYKIIEKRQSVAFWCNPISGHATLYWYQQILGQGPKLLIQFQNNGVVDDSQLPKDRFSAERLKGVDSTLKIQPAKLEDSAVYLCASTPSGERQETQYFGPGTRLLVL.

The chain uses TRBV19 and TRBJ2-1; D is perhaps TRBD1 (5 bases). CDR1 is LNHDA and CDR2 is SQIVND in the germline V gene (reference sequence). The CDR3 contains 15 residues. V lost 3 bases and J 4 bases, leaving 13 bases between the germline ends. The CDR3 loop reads CASSMVGRTYNEQFF. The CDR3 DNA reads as TGTGCCAGTAGTATGGTGGGGCGCACTTACAATGAGCAGTTCTTC.

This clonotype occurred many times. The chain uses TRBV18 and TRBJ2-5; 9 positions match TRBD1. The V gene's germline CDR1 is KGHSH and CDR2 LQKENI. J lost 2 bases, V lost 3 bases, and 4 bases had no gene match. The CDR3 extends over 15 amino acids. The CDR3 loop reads CASSPTGGIQETQYF. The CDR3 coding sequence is TGTGCCAGCTCACCGACAGGGGGTATACAAGAGACCCAGTACTTC.

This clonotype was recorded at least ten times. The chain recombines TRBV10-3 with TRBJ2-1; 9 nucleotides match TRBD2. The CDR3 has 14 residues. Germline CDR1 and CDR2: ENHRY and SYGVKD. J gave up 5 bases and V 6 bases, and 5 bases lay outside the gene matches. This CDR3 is CAIRTAGGDNEQFF. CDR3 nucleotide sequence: TGTGCCATCAGGACAGCGGGAGGCGACAATGAGCAGTTCTTC.

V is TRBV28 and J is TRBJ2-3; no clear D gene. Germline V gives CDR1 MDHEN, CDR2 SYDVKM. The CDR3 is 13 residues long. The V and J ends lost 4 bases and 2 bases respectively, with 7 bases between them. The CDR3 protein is CASSWTNTDTQYF. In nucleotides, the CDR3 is TGTGCCAGCAGTTGGACGAACACAGATACGCAGTATTTT.

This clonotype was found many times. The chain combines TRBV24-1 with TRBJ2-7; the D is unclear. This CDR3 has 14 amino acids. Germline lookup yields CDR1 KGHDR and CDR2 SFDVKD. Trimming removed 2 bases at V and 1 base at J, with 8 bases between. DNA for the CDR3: TGTGCCACCAGTGATTCGGCAGTTTCCTACGAGCAGTACTTC. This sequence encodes CATSDSAVSYEQYF.

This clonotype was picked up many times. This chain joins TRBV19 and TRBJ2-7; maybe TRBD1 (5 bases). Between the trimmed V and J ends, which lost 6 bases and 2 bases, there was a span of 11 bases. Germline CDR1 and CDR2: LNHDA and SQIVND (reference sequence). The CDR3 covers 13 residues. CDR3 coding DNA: TGTGCCAGTAGCACGACAGCAGCCTACGAGCAGTACTTC. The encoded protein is CASSTTAAYEQYF.

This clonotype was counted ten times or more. For the CDR3, the DNA is TGTGCCAGCAGTCCGACCCTCCGGGACTTGATGTACGAGCAGTACTTC. This encodes CASSPTLRDLMYEQYF. The V and J genes are TRBV12-3 or TRBV12-4 and TRBJ2-7; maybe TRBD2 (6 bases). CDR3 length: 16 amino acids. V lost 5 bases, J lost 4 bases, and 21 bases lay in between.

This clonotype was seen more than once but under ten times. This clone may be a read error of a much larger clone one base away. For the CDR3, the DNA is TGTGCCAGCATTCCCGGGACAGGGACCTACGAGCAGTACTTC. Translation: CASIPGTGTYEQYF. The rearrangement links TRBV2 to TRBJ2-7; 9 positions agree with TRBD1. The length of the CDR3 is 14 residues. After removal of 7 bases from V and 2 bases from J, the junction contained 6 bases not matched to a gene. Germline CDR1 SNHLY, CDR2 FYNNEI.

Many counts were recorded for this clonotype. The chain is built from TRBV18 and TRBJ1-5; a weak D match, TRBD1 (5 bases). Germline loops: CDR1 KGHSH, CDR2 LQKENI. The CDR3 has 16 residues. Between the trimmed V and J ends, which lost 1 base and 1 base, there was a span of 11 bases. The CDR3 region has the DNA TGTGCCAGCTCACCACTGGGGGGAGGGAGCAATCAGCCCCAGCATTTT. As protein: CASSPLGGGSNQPQHF.

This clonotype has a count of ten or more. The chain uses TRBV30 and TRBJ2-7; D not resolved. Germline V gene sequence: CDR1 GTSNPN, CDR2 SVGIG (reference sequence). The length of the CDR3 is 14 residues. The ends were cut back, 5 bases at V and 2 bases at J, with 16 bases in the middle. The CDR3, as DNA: TGTGCCTGGTCTTCGATGGGCGGCGCCTACGAGCAGTACTTC. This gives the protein CAWSSMGGAYEQYF.

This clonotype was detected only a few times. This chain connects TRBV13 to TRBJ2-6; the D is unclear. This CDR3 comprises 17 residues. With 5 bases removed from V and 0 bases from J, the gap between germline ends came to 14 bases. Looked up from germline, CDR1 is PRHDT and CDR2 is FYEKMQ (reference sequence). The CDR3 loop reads CASSIRGPSSGANVLTF. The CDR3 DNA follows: TGTGCCAGCAGCATAAGAGGTCCCTCCTCTGGGGCCAACGTCCTGACTTTC.

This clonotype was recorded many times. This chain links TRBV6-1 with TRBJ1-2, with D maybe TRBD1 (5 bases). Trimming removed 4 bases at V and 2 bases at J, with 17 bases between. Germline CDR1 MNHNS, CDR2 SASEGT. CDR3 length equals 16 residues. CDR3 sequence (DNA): TGTGCCAGCAGTGGCCAGGCGCGGGGACTGAACTATGGCTACACCTTC. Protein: CASSGQARGLNYGYTF.